What follows are 22 T cell receptor beta chains derived from one specimen sequenced in a study of early T cells in non-severe SARS-CoV-2 infection. A single record per CDR3 protein comes from TCRdb applying MiXCR to the 5' RACE reads. The sample comprises 24,000 or so distinct CDR3 sequences, less than 7% of which are singletons, and 2% to 3% rests with the top ten. The specimen was whole blood. The receptors originated from an adult who was a healthcare worker with PCR-confirmed SARS-CoV-2 infection or an uninfected control (not recorded which).

This clonotype was seen only a few times. The chain carries TRBV2 and TRBJ2-1, with D hard to call. CDR3 size: 11 residues. Trimming shortened V by 3 bases and J by 8 bases, and 5 bases separated the two germline ends. The germline V gene encodes CDR1 SNHLY and CDR2 FYNNEI. CDR3 nucleotides: TGTGCCAGCAGTGACTGGCATGAGCAGTTCTTC. It translates to CASSDWHEQFF.

This clonotype occurred many times. This rearrangement joins TRBV7-2 to TRBJ2-2; D call uncertain. CDR1 SGHTA and CDR2 FQGNSA come from the germline V gene. The germline V and J ends were trimmed by 7 bases and 4 bases, with 16 bases remaining between them. The CDR3 totals 15 residues. CDR3: CASKLRAQSTGELFF. The CDR3 DNA is TGTGCCAGCAAGCTCCGGGCCCAGAGCACCGGGGAGCTGTTTTTT.

In its sample, this clonotype was seen once. The rearrangement links TRBV5-4 to TRBJ2-2, with D perhaps TRBD2 (5 bases). The CDR3 runs to 17 residues. V was clipped by 4 bases and J by 2 bases, with 18 bases between them. Looked up from germline, CDR1 is SGHNT and CDR2 is YYREEE (reference sequence). In nucleotides, the CDR3 is TGTGCCAGCAGCCCCACTAGTTCGGCCGTCAACACCGGGGAGCTGTTTTTT. Translation gives CASSPTSSAVNTGELFF.

The table lists this clonotype with many counts. The gene calls are TRBV15 and TRBJ1-2, with D possibly being TRBD1 (5 bases). Looked up from germline, CDR1 is LNHNV and CDR2 is YYDKDF (reference sequence). This CDR3 contains 15 residues. V was trimmed by 3 bases and J by 3 bases, leaving 14 bases between them. CDR3 residues: CATSSHPGRDYGYTF. The CDR3 bases are TGTGCCACCAGCAGCCATCCAGGGAGGGACTATGGCTACACCTTC.

The V and J genes are TRBV21-1 and TRBJ1-2; the tabulated D call, TRBD1, remains unverified against the DNA. TRBV21-1 is a pseudogene. CDR3 length: 14 residues. Here the CDR3 DNA reads TGTGCCAGCGGCAGAACAGGGGTTCGCTATGGCTACACCTTC. Translation gives CASGRTGVRYGYTF.

Ten or more counts support this clonotype. The chain combines TRBV6-2 or TRBV6-3 with TRBJ2-1; perhaps TRBD2 as D (6 bases). CDR1 is MNHEY, CDR2 SVGEGT, per germline. This CDR3 is built from 13 residues. Trimming removed 1 base at V and 6 bases at J, with 7 bases between. In nucleotides, the CDR3 is TGTGCCAGCAGTTACTTCGGGAGCAATGAGCAGTTCTTC. Translated, it gives CASSYFGSNEQFF.

The chain combines TRBV2 with TRBJ2-3, with D unclear. The CDR3 extends over 13 amino acids. From germline, CDR1 is SNHLY and CDR2 FYNNEI. The germline V and J ends were trimmed by 11 bases and 5 bases, with 17 bases remaining between them. CDR3 nucleotides: TGTGCCCGCAAGCCGGTGGGCGAAGATACGCAGTATTTT. Translated: CARKPVGEDTQYF.

This clonotype appeared once. The V call is TRBV3-2, the J call TRBJ1-1; TRBD1 reflects the table's D call only, with no check against the DNA. TRBV3-2 represents a pseudogene. The CDR3 extends over 14 amino acids. The CDR3 loop is CASSEGQGVRQAFF. Here the CDR3 DNA reads TGTGCCAGCAGTGAAGGACAGGGTGTTAGGCAAGCTTTCTTT.

This clonotype was picked up many times. The chain uses TRBV9 and TRBJ1-6, with unresolved D. The CDR3 is made up of 15 amino acids. Germline V lookup: CDR1 SGDLS, CDR2 YYNGEE. The V end was cut by 1 base, the J end by 6 bases, with 11 bases between. CDR3 sequence reads: CASSVKGNSNSPLHF. The CDR3 DNA follows: TGTGCCAGCAGCGTAAAGGGAAACAGTAATTCACCCCTCCACTTT.

The gene calls are TRBV11-2 and TRBJ2-7, with 7 bases lining up with TRBD1. The V and J ends lost 5 bases and 0 bases, in that order; junction bases with no gene match: 4. Per germline, CDR1 SGHAT and CDR2 FQNNGV. The CDR3 sequence is 14 residues long. CDR3 residues: CASSQTGRSYEQYF. CDR3 sequence (DNA): TGTGCCAGCAGCCAGACAGGGCGCTCCTACGAGCAGTACTTC. Supplemented by reference TRBV11-2 and TRBJ2-7, the full variable domain reads EAGVAQSPRYKIIEKRQSVAFWCNPISGHATLYWYQQILGQGPKLLIQFQNNGVVDDSQLPKDRFSAERLKGVDSTLKIQPAKLEDSAVYLCASSQTGRSYEQYFGPGTRLTVT.

The table lists this clonotype with many counts. The chain employs TRBV6-5 and TRBJ1-6; a weak D match, TRBD1 (5 bases). With 5 bases removed from V and 8 bases from J, the gap between germline ends came to 13 bases. There are 14 residues in the CDR3. Germline loops: CDR1 MNHEY, CDR2 SVGAGI. The CDR3 bases are TGTGCCAGCAGTCCGGGGCAGGGATATTCACCCCTCCACTTT. Protein product: CASSPGQGYSPLHF.

This clonotype was observed many times. V is TRBV9 and J is TRBJ2-1; no clear D. The CDR3 spans 15 residues. Trimming left V 0 bases short and J 2 bases short, with 9 bases between. CDR1 and CDR2 from the germline V gene are SGDLS and YYNGEE. CDR3 in DNA: TGTGCCAGCAGCGTAGCTGAAGGGACCTACAATGAGCAGTTCTTC. Amino acid sequence: CASSVAEGTYNEQFF.

This clonotype came up many times. V is TRBV28 and J is TRBJ1-4; D is undetermined. The CDR3 spans 16 residues. From germline, CDR1 is MDHEN and CDR2 SYDVKM. Deletions cut 6 bases from V and 3 bases from J, with 17 bases between. DNA of the CDR3: TGTGCCAGCAGCTTTACTGGGTCTGGGGCTAATGAAAAACTGTTTTTT. It encodes CASSFTGSGANEKLFF.

This clonotype was recorded at least ten times. The chain links TRBV6-5 to TRBJ1-5; D is ambiguous. Trimming pared 6 bases from V and 7 bases from J, leaving 13 bases between. The V gene's germline CDR1 is MNHEY and CDR2 SVGAGI. The CDR3 loop spans 13 amino acids. The CDR3 loop is CASSQAAVQPQHF. CDR3 in DNA: TGTGCCAGCAGCCAGGCCGCAGTCCAGCCCCAGCATTTT.

This clonotype was counted ten times or more. The chain recombines TRBV6-6 with TRBJ2-7; 9 nucleotides agree with TRBD1. V gave up 2 bases and J gave up 7 bases; unmatched junction bases: 6. The CDR3 is 14 amino acids. Germline CDR1 reads MNHNY; CDR2 reads SVGAGI (reference sequence). DNA of the CDR3: TGTGCCAGCAGTTACAGACAGGGGGTGAGGGAGCAGTACTTC. This sequence encodes CASSYRQGVREQYF.

Ten or more counts support this clonotype. The rearrangement uses TRBV20-1 and TRBJ2-3, with D possibly TRBD2 on 6 matching bases. The CDR3 totals 16 residues. V was clipped by 6 bases and J by 4 bases, with 23 bases between them. Germline lookup yields CDR1 DFQATT and CDR2 SNEGSKA (reference sequence). The CDR3 DNA sequence: TGCAGTGCCGGGAAGGTGGAGACTAGTGGAGCAGATACGCAGTATTTT. Translation: CSAGKVETSGADTQYF.

In its sample, this clonotype was seen many times. The rearrangement links TRBV29-1 to TRBJ1-2; D ambiguous. V was shortened by 6 bases and J by 1 base, with 6 bases between the two germline ends. From germline, CDR1 is SQVTM and CDR2 ANQGSEA. The CDR3 runs 11 residues. The CDR3: CSVTGNYGYTF. The CDR3 nucleotides read TGCAGCGTGACCGGTAACTATGGCTACACCTTC.

Many counts were recorded for this clonotype. The chain carries TRBV7-8 and TRBJ2-5; tentative D call: TRBD2 (6 bases). CDR1 SGHVS and CDR2 FQNEAQ come from the germline V gene. Trimming pared 6 bases from V and 1 base from J, leaving 12 bases between. This CDR3 region has 14 residues. CDR3 in amino acids: CASSAEGSQETQYF. The DNA for the CDR3 is TGTGCCAGCAGTGCGGAGGGGAGCCAAGAGACCCAGTACTTC.

Sample share makes this clonotype medium-sized (0.01 to 0.1%). V usage is TRBV20-1 and J usage is TRBJ1-6; maybe TRBD1 (5 bases). Per germline, CDR1 DFQATT and CDR2 SNEGSKA (reference sequence). Trimming stripped 0 bases from V and 11 bases from J, with 14 bases between. This CDR3 is 14 amino acids long. CDR3 sequence: CSARDFRDGPPLHF. As DNA, the CDR3 is TGCAGTGCTAGAGATTTCCGGGACGGGCCACCCCTCCACTTT.

This clonotype was detected only a few times. The V call is TRBV25-1, the J call TRBJ2-2; D is ambiguous. The CDR3 contains 17 residues. With 2 bases removed from V and 0 bases from J, the gap between germline ends came to 13 bases. Germline assignment: CDR1 MGHDK and CDR2 SYGVNS. The CDR3 DNA follows: TGTGCCAGCAGTGAAAGTTTTAAGGCTGCGAACACCGGGGAGCTGTTTTTT. Protein sequence: CASSESFKAANTGELFF.

The rearrangement uses TRBV6-5 and TRBJ2-1; D not resolved. V dropped 6 bases and J dropped 4 bases, with 10 bases sitting between them. The CDR3 covers 13 residues. CDR1 and CDR2 (germline): MNHEY, SVGAGI. The CDR3 nucleotides read TGTGCCAGCAGCCGCTTAGCTTACAATGAGCAGTTCTTC. Residues: CASSRLAYNEQFF.

This clonotype was seen repeatedly, ten times or more. V is TRBV29-1 and J is TRBJ2-5, with TRBD1 identical over 7 bases. This CDR3 has 13 amino acids. The germline V gene has CDR1 SQVTM and CDR2 ANQGSEA. V shed 1 base and J 5 bases; nucleotides not matched to a gene: 4. The CDR3 spells CSVEGQGEETQYF. DNA of the CDR3: TGCAGCGTTGAAGGACAGGGTGAGGAGACCCAGTACTTC.